The text below deals with one TCR beta chain. The data originate from a study of T-cell reconstitution after alpha-beta-depleted transplantation in children. Unique molecular identifiers were built into the TCRbeta library. TCRdb called the PCR reads again in MiXCR, with one record for every CDR3 protein. The sample has hundreds of thousands of distinct CDR3 sequences; around a third are singletons. The J segment lost 12 bases and the V segment lost 0 bases, leaving 2 bases of the junction unmatched. This CDR3 region has 12 residues. Germline CDR1 WNHNN, CDR2 SYGVQD (reference sequence). The J gene is TRBJ2-1, the V gene TRBV10-1; TRBD2 aligns across 7 bases. This receptor was obtained from a human donor who donated a stem cell graft to a child with aplastic anemia. The input for sequencing was PBMCs from the stem cell graft donor, taken from the stem cell graft. CDR3 residues: CASSESGGRQFF. In DNA, the CDR3 is TGCGCCAGCAGTGAGTCGGGAGGGAGGCAGTTCTTC.